Below, 24 T cell receptor beta chains from the same sample are listed, as sequenced in a study of blood T cell repertoires in COVID-19. The repertoire was sequenced with immunoSEQ multiplex PCR; TCRdb's copy has only in-frame clones and lacks some. The table shows roughly 210,000 clones, with roughly 84% occurring only once. Sequencing used PBMCs or T cells enriched from blood (not recorded which). These receptors all stem from a man aged 25-40 years in a cohort exposed to, infected with or recovered from COVID-19 (not recorded which).

The sample holds one count of this clone. V is TRBV3-1 (or the pseudogene TRBV3-2) and J is TRBJ1-5; D unresolved. V dropped 4 bases and J dropped 1 base, with 8 bases sitting between them. The CDR3 covers 14 residues. From germline, CDR1 is LGHDT and CDR2 YNNKEL (reference sequence). The CDR3 DNA sequence: TGTGCCAGCAGCCCTCAGGCCAGCAATCAGCCCCAGCATTTT. It specifies CASSPQASNQPQHF.

This rearrangement joins TRBV7-8 to TRBJ1-2; 8 nucleotides match TRBD1. J lost 5 bases, V lost 7 bases, and 9 bases had no gene match. Germline V lookup: CDR1 SGHVS, CDR2 FQNEAQ. The CDR3 has 14 residues. The CDR3 DNA follows: TGTGCCAGCAACTCCGGGACAGGACCTTATGGCTACACCTTC. This gives the protein CASNSGTGPYGYTF. The whole variable domain, filled in from reference TRBV7-8 and TRBJ1-2, reads GAGVSQSPRYKVAKRGQDVALRCDPISGHVSLFWYQQALGQGPEFLTYFQNEAQLDKSGLPSDRFFAERPEGSVSTLKIQRTQQEDSAVYLCASNSGTGPYGYTFGSGTRLTVV.

J is TRBJ1-5 and V is TRBV9; 11 bases are a match to TRBD1. The CDR3 extends over 20 amino acids. CDR1 and CDR2 from the germline V gene are SGDLS and YYNGEE. Losses at the gene ends were 3 bases for V and 0 bases for J; bases not matched to a gene: 14. The CDR3, as DNA: TGTGCCAGCAGCGCCGCCCTCCGTCCGGGACAGGGGGATAGCAATCAGCCCCAGCATTTT. This encodes CASSAALRPGQGDSNQPQHF.

V gene TRBV5-1 combines with J gene TRBJ2-7; TRBD1 aligns across 8 bases. This CDR3 contains 16 residues. V trimming: 4 bases; J trimming: 4 bases; junction bases outside the gene matches: 13. Germline V gene sequence: CDR1 SGHRS, CDR2 YFSETQ. The CDR3 DNA reads as TGCGCCAGCAGCACTGGGACAGGTGCTTTGGCATACGAGCAGTACTTC. This codes for CASSTGTGALAYEQYF.

The V and J genes are TRBV12-3 or TRBV12-4 and TRBJ1-5, with TRBD1 as a possible D gene (5 bases). This CDR3 is built from 13 residues. Trimming left V 5 bases short and J 3 bases short, with 8 bases between. CDR3 region: CASSRQTNQPQHF. Here the CDR3 DNA reads TGTGCCAGCAGTCGACAGACCAATCAGCCCCAGCATTTT.

The chain uses TRBV27 and TRBJ1-5; unclear D gene. Germline V gene data show CDR1 as MNHEY and CDR2 as SMNVEV (reference sequence). V was clipped by 5 bases and J by 3 bases, with 14 bases between them. The CDR3 covers 15 residues. For the CDR3, the DNA is TGTGCCAGCAGTGGCCGGGGAATATACAATCAGCCCCAGCATTTT. Protein sequence: CASSGRGIYNQPQHF.

The chain employs TRBV4-2 and TRBJ2-1; 16 bases align to TRBD2. This CDR3 spans 20 amino acids. From germline, CDR1 is LGHNA and CDR2 YNFKEQ. V trimming: 2 bases; J trimming: 1 base; junction bases outside the gene matches: 8. The CDR3 DNA reads as TGTGCCAGCAGCCAATCCTCGGGACTAGCGGGAGGGCGGTCCTACAATGAGCAGTTCTTC. Its translation is CASSQSSGLAGGRSYNEQFF.

V gene TRBV10-1 combines with J gene TRBJ2-3, with 8 bases aligning to TRBD1. The germline V gene has CDR1 WNHNN and CDR2 SYGVQD (reference sequence). The CDR3 totals 15 residues. With 3 bases clipped from V and 5 bases from J, the junction kept 7 bases outside the gene matches. CDR3 bases: TGCGCCAGCAGTGAACGGAACAGGGGGATAGATACGCAGTATTTT. Protein sequence: CASSERNRGIDTQYF.

This chain connects TRBV5-1 to TRBJ1-5; TRBD1 matches 10 bases. The V segment lost 4 bases and the J segment 1 base; nucleotides outside the gene matches: 2. The CDR3 sequence is 15 residues long. From germline, CDR1 is SGHRS and CDR2 YFSETQ. For the CDR3, the DNA is TGCGCCAGCAGCCCGGGACAGGGGAGCAATCAGCCCCAGCATTTT. Translating it yields CASSPGQGSNQPQHF.

The genes are TRBV3-1 (or the pseudogene TRBV3-2) and TRBJ2-5; 8 nucleotides line up with TRBD2. Germline V gene sequence: CDR1 LGHDT, CDR2 YNNKEL (reference sequence). Trimming cost V 1 base and J 4 bases; bases outside gene matches: 11. This CDR3 comprises 17 residues. CDR3 DNA sequence: TGTGCCAGCAGCCAAGTTTCCAGCGGGAGAGGTCGAGAGACCCAGTACTTC. The encoded protein is CASSQVSSGRGRETQYF.

The chain is built from TRBV4-1 and TRBJ2-2; 8 positions agree with TRBD1. V trimming: 4 bases; J trimming: 7 bases; junction bases outside the gene matches: 5. Germline lookup yields CDR1 MGHRA and CDR2 YSYEKL. The CDR3 totals 14 residues. The CDR3 DNA reads TGCGCCAGCAGCCTCCAGGGGGCCGGCGGGGAGCTGTTTTTT. Amino acids: CASSLQGAGGELFF.

This chain uses TRBV5-5 with TRBJ2-1; possibly TRBD1 for D (5 bases). V lost 1 base, J lost 5 bases, and 10 bases lay in between. The CDR3 runs 14 residues. Germline assignment: CDR1 SGHKS and CDR2 YYEKEE (reference sequence). CDR3 DNA: TGTGCCAGCAGCTTGTTACAGGACCACAATGAGCAGTTCTTC. This sequence encodes CASSLLQDHNEQFF. Looking up the rest from reference TRBV5-5 and TRBJ2-1 gives the full variable domain: DAGVTQSPTHLIKTRGQQVTLRCSPISGHKSVSWYQQVLGQGPQFIFQYYEKEERGRGNFPDRFSARQFPNYSSELNVNALLLGDSALYLCASSLLQDHNEQFFGPGTRLTVL.

The chain combines TRBV4-2 with TRBJ2-1; 9 nucleotides match TRBD2. The CDR3 runs 15 residues. In germline, CDR1 is LGHNA, CDR2 YNFKEQ. V lost 4 bases, J lost 9 bases, and 10 bases stayed unmatched. This CDR3 is CASSPRLAERAEQFF. The CDR3 bases are TGTGCCAGCAGCCCACGACTAGCGGAACGCGCTGAGCAGTTCTTC.

The rearrangement uses TRBV5-1 and TRBJ2-1; TRBD2 agrees at 11 bases. In germline, CDR1 is SGHRS, CDR2 YFSETQ. The V and J ends lost 3 bases and 8 bases, in that order; junction bases with no gene match: 7. The CDR3 length is 15 residues. CDR3 in amino acids: CASSWVTSGIDEQFF. DNA of the CDR3: TGCGCCAGCAGCTGGGTGACTAGCGGGATAGATGAGCAGTTCTTC.

The rearrangement joins TRBV7-9 to TRBJ1-4; 8 bases agree with TRBD1. After removal of 6 bases from V and 8 bases from J, the junction contained 8 bases not matched to a gene. CDR3 size: 14 residues. Germline CDR1 reads SEHNR; CDR2 reads FQNEAQ (reference sequence). CDR3 coding DNA: TGTGCCAGCAGTCTTCAGGGGGCGAGAGAAAAACTGTTTTTT. Residues: CASSLQGAREKLFF. Looking up the rest from reference TRBV7-9 and TRBJ1-4 gives the full variable domain: DTGVSQNPRHKITKRGQNVTFRCDPISEHNRLYWYRQTLGQGPEFLTYFQNEAQLEKSRLLSDRFSAERPKGSFSTLEIQRTEQGDSAMYLCASSLQGAREKLFFGSGTQLSVL.

The chain recombines TRBV11-2 with TRBJ2-7; D ambiguous. Germline V gene sequence: CDR1 SGHAT, CDR2 FQNNGV. V dropped 1 base and J dropped 0 bases, with 4 bases sitting between them. CDR3 length: 13 residues. In DNA, the CDR3 is TGTGCCAGCAGCTTAGGCGCCTCCTACGAGCAGTACTTC. This codes for CASSLGASYEQYF.

This clone was counted a single time. This chain joins TRBV9 and TRBJ1-5; 7 nucleotides match TRBD1. The ends lost 7 bases at V and 5 bases at J; junction bases unmatched: 3. From germline, CDR1 is SGDLS and CDR2 YYNGEE. This CDR3 comprises 12 residues. As DNA, the CDR3 is TGTGCCAGCGGAGGGGGCCATCAGCCCCAGCATTTT. This gives the protein CASGGGHQPQHF.

The V call is TRBV19, the J call TRBJ2-5; 10 nucleotides agree with TRBD2. The ends lost 5 bases at V and 5 bases at J; junction bases unmatched: 11. The CDR3 covers 16 residues. Germline CDR1 reads LNHDA; CDR2 reads SQIVND (reference sequence). The CDR3, as DNA: TGTGCCAGTAGTTCGGGGTGGCTAGCGGGAGTCGAGACCCAGTACTTC. It translates to CASSSGWLAGVETQYF.

The chain employs TRBV7-3 and TRBJ2-1; 9 nucleotides line up with TRBD2. Germline CDR1 SGHTA, CDR2 FQGTGA. Germline trimming cut 0 bases from V and 8 bases from J; bases unmatched to any gene: 5. The CDR3 has 15 residues. Written as DNA, the CDR3 is TGTGCCAGCAGCTTAACTAGCGGGAGTAGCGATGAGCAGTTCTTC. Translating it yields CASSLTSGSSDEQFF. The full variable domain, with the rest looked up from reference TRBV7-3 and TRBJ2-1, is GAGVSQTPSNKVTEKGKYVELRCDPISGHTALYWYRQSLGQGPEFLIYFQGTGAADDSGLPNDRFFAVRPEGSVSTLKIQRTERGDSAVYLCASSLTSGSSDEQFFGPGTRLTVL.

This clone was counted a few times. The chain has TRBV4-1 and TRBJ2-7; 7 bases fit TRBD1. J was trimmed by 2 bases and V by 3 bases; bases with no gene match: 7. CDR3 length: 15 residues. Germline assignment: CDR1 MGHRA and CDR2 YSYEKL. CDR3 coding DNA: TGCGCCAGCAGCCAGGCCGGGACAGTGGCCTACGAGCAGTACTTC. This sequence encodes CASSQAGTVAYEQYF.

V usage is TRBV19 and J usage is TRBJ1-1, with TRBD1 matching over 8 bases. The CDR3 is made up of 16 amino acids. V was pared by 8 bases and J by 2 bases, with 13 bases of the junction left unmatched. The germline gives CDR1 LNHDA, CDR2 SQIVND (reference sequence). Here the CDR3 reads CASPWSRTGLNTEAFF. DNA of the CDR3: TGTGCCAGTCCCTGGAGCCGGACAGGGCTTAACACTGAAGCTTTCTTT.

The chain recombines TRBV19 with TRBJ1-5; D unclear. There are 17 residues in the CDR3. Germline values: CDR1 LNHDA, CDR2 SQIVND (reference sequence). With 5 bases removed from V and 0 bases from J, the gap between germline ends came to 17 bases. The CDR3 DNA reads TGTGCCAGTAGTTCTCCCCGGGGATTGGCTAGCAATCAGCCCCAGCATTTT. Encoded protein: CASSSPRGLASNQPQHF.

The rearrangement uses TRBV20-1 and TRBJ1-2, with unresolved D. Germline assignment: CDR1 DFQATT and CDR2 SNEGSKA (reference sequence). The CDR3 consists of 11 residues. Between the trimmed V and J ends, which lost 5 bases and 6 bases, there was a span of 10 bases. The CDR3 spells CSAQDLNGYTF. As DNA, the CDR3 is TGCAGTGCTCAGGACTTAAATGGCTACACCTTC.

The chain employs TRBV5-4 and TRBJ2-7; 8 bases fit TRBD1. The CDR3 contains 12 residues. The V and J ends lost 0 bases and 11 bases, in that order; junction bases with no gene match: 4. Germline V gene data show CDR1 as SGHNT and CDR2 as YYREEE (reference sequence). The CDR3 sequence: CASSLDQGAKYF. CDR3 bases: TGTGCCAGCAGCTTGGACCAGGGGGCAAAGTACTTC.